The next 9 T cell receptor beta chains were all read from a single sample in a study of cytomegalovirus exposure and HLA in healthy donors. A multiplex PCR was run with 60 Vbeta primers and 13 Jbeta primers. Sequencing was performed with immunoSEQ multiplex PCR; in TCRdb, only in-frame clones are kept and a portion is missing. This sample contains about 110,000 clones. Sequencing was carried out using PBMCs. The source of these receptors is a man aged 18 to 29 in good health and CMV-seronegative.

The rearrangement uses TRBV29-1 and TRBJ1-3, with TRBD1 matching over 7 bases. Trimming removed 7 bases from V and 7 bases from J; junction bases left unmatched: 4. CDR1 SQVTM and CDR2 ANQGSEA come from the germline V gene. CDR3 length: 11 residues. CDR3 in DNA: TGCAGCGGCCGACAGGGCAACACCATATATTTT. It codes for CSGRQGNTIYF.

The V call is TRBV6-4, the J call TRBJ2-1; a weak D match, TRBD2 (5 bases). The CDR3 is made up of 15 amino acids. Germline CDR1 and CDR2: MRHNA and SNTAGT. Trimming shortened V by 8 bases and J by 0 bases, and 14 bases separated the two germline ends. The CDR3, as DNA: TGTGCCAGCTCAGAGGACTCAAGCTCCTACAATGAGCAGTTCTTC. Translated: CASSEDSSSYNEQFF.

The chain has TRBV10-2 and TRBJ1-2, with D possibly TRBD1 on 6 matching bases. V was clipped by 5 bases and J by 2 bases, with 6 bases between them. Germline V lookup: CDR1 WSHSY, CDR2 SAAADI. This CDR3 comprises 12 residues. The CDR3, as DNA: TGCGCCAGCAGTACAGGGAACTATGGCTACACCTTC. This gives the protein CASSTGNYGYTF.

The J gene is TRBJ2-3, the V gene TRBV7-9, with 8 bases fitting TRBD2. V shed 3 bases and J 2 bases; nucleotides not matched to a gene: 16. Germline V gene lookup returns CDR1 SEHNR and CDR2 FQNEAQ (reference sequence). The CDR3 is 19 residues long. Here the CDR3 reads CASSFEAWLAGLTTDTQYF. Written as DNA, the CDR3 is TGTGCCAGCAGCTTCGAAGCATGGCTAGCGGGTCTAACCACAGATACGCAGTATTTT.

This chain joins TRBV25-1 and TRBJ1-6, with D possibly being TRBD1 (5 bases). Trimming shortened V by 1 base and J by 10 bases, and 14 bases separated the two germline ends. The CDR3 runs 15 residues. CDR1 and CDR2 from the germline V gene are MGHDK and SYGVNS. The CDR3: CASSELGDSNSPLHF. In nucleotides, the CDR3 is TGTGCCAGCAGTGAATTAGGGGATTCGAACTCACCCCTCCACTTT. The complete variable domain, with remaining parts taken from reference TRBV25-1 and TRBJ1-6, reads EADIYQTPRYLVIGTGKKITLECSQTMGHDKMYWYQQDPGMELHLIHYSYGVNSTEKGDLSSESTVSRIRTEHFPLTLESARPSHTSQYLCASSELGDSNSPLHFGNGTRLTVT.

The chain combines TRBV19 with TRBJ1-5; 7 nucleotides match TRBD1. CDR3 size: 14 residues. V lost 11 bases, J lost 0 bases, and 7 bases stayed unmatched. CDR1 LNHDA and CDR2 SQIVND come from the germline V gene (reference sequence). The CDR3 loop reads CAPRGFPSNQPQHF. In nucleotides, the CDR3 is TGTGCCCCCAGGGGGTTTCCTAGCAATCAGCCCCAGCATTTT.

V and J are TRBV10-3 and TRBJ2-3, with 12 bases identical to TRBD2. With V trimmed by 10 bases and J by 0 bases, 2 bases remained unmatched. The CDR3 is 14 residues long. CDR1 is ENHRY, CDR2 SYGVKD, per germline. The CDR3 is CASGLAGSTDTQYF. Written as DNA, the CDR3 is TGTGCCAGCGGACTAGCGGGGAGCACAGATACGCAGTATTTT.

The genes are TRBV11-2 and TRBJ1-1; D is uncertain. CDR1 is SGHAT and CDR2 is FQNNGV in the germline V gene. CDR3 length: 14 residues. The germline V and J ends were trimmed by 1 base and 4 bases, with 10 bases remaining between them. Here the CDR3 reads CASSLGTLSTEAFF. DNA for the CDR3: TGTGCCAGCAGCTTAGGGACTTTGAGCACTGAAGCTTTCTTT.

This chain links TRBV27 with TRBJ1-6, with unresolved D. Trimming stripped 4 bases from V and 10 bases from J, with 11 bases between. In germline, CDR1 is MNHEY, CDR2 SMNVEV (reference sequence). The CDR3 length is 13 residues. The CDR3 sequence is CASSYGPNSPLHF. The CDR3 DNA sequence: TGTGCCAGCAGTTATGGGCCAAACTCACCCCTCCACTTT.